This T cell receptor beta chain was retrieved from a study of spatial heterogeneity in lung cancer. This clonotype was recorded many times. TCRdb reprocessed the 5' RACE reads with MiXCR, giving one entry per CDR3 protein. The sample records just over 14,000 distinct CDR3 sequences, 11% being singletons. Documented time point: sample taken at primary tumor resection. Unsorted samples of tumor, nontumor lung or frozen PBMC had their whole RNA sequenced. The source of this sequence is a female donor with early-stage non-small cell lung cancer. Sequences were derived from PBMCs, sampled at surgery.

Here the CDR3 DNA reads TGTGCCAGCAGCGGGGTGGGCGAGCAGTACTTC. As protein: CASSGVGEQYF. V gene TRBV7-9 combines with J gene TRBJ2-7, with D hard to call. The length of the CDR3 is 11 residues. V was trimmed by 5 bases and J by 6 bases, leaving 8 bases between them. CDR1 SEHNR and CDR2 FQNEAQ come from the germline V gene (reference sequence).